The entry below describes one T cell receptor (beta chain). Template material for amplifying TCR beta CDR3 regions consisted of RNA transcripts. Initially, a first-round RT-PCR of the TCR CDR3 employed the HTBI primer set. TCRdb analysed the multiplex PCR reads with MiXCR anew, one entry per CDR3 protein. This sample has more than 500,000 distinct CDR3 sequences; roughly 16% occur once, and the top ten carry 3.8%. Exclusion followed for patients with uncontrolled infection, other autoimmune disease, pregnancy or lactation. The source of the sample is a study of T cells in Graves' hyperthyroidism and ophthalmopathy. CDR1 MNHEY and CDR2 SMNVEV come from the germline V gene (reference sequence). The CDR3 runs 12 residues. V lost 4 bases and J lost 10, with 12 bases in between.

The source is a woman in her 30s with Graves' hyperthyroidism. Sample: blood. The rearrangement joins TRBV27 to TRBJ2-3; D may be TRBD2 (6 bases). CDR3 in amino acids: CASSSTSRAQYF. CDR3 DNA: TGTGCCAGCAGTTCTACTAGCCGCGCGCAGTATTTT.